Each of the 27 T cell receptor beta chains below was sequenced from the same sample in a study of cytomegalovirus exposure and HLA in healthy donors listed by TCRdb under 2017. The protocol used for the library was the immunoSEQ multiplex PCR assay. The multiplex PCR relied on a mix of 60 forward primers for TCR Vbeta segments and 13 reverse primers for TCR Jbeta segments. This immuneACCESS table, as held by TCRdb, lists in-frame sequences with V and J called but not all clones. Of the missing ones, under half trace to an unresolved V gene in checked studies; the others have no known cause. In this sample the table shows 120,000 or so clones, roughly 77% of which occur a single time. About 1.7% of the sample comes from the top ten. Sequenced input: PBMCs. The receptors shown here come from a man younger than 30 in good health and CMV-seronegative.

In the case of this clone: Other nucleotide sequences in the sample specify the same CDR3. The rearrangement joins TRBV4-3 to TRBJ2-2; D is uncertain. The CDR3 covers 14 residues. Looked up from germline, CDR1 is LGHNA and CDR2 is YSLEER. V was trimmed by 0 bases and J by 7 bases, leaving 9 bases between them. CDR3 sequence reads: CASSQDLVGGELFF. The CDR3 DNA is TGCGCCAGCAGCCAAGATCTTGTCGGCGGGGAGCTGTTTTTT.

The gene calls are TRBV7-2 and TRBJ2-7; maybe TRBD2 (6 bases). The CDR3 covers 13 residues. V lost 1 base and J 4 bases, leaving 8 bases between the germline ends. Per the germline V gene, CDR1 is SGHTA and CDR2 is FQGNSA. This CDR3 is CASSLGRGYEQYF. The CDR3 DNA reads TGTGCCAGCAGCTTAGGGAGGGGATACGAGCAGTACTTC. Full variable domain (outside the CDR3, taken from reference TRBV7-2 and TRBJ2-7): GAGVSQSPSNKVTEKGKDVELRCDPISGHTALYWYRQSLGQGLEFLIYFQGNSAPDKSGLPSDRFSAERTGGSVSTLTIQRTQQEDSAVYLCASSLGRGYEQYFGPGTRLTVT.

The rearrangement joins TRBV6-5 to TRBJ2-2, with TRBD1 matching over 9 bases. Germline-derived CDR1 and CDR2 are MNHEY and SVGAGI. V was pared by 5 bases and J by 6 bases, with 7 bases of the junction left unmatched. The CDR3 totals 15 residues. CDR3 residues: CASSRGQGRAGELFF. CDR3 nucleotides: TGTGCCAGCAGTCGGGGACAGGGTAGGGCCGGGGAGCTGTTTTTT.

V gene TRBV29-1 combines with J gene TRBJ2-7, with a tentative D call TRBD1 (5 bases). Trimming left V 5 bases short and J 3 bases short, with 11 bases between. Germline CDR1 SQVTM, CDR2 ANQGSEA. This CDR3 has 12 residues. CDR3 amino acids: CSVKKGRYEQYF. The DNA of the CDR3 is TGCAGCGTTAAAAAGGGGCGCTACGAGCAGTACTTC.

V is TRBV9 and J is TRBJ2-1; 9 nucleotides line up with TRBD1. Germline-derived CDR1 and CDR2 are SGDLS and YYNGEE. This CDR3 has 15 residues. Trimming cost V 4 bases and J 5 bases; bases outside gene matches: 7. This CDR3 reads CASSLGDRDNNEQFF. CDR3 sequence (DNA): TGTGCCAGCAGCCTAGGGGACAGGGATAACAATGAGCAGTTCTTC.

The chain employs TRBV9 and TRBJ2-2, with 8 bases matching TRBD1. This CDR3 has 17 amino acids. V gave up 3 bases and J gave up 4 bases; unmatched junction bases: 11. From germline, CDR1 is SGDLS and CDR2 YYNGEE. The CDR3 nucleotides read TGTGCCAGCAGCGCCAGGGGGCAGGAGATGCGCACCGGGGAGCTGTTTTTT. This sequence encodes CASSARGQEMRTGELFF.

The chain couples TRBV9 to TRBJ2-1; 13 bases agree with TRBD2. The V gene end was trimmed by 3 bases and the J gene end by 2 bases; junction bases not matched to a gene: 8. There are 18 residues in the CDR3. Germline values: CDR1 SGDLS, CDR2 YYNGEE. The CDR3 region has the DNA TGTGCCAGCAGCGCTTCGACTAGCGGGGGGCCAACCTACAATGAGCAGTTCTTC. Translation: CASSASTSGGPTYNEQFF. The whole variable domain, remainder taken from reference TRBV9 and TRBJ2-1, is DSGVTQTPKHLITATGQRVTLRCSPRSGDLSVYWYQQSLDQGLQFLIQYYNGEERAKGNILERFSAQQFPDLHSELNLSSLELGDSALYFCASSASTSGGPTYNEQFFGPGTRLTVL.

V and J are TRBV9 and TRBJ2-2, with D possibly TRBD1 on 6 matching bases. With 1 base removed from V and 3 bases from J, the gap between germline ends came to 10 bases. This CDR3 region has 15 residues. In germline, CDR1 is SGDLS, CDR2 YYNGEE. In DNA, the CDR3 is TGTGCCAGCAGCGTATCAGGGGTCCACACCGGGGAGCTGTTTTTT. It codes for CASSVSGVHTGELFF.

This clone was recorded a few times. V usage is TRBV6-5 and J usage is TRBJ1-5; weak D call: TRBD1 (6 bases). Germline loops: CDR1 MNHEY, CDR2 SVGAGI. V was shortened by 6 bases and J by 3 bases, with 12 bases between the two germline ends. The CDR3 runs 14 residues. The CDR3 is CASSPQGSNQPQHF. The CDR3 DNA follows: TGTGCCAGCAGCCCACAGGGATCCAATCAGCCCCAGCATTTT.

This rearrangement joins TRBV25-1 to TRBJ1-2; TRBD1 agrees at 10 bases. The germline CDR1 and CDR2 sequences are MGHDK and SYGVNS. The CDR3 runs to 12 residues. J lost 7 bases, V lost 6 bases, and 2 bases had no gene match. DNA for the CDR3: TGTGCCAGCAGGAGGACAGGGGGTGGCTACACCTTC. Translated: CASRRTGGGYTF.

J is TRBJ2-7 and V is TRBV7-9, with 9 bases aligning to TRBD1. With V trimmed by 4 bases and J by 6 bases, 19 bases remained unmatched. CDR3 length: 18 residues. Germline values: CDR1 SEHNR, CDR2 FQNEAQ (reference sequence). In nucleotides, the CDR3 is TGTGCCAGCAGCTCTGTCCCGGGACAGGGATCCCCCCTTCGCGAGCAGTACTTC. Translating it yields CASSSVPGQGSPLREQYF.

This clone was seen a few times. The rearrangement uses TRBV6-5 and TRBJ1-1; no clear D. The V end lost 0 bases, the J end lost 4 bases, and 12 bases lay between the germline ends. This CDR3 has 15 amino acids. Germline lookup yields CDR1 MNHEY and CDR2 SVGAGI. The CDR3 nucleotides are TGTGCCAGCAGTTACTCGTTAGATACGGGCACTGAAGCTTTCTTT. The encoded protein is CASSYSLDTGTEAFF.

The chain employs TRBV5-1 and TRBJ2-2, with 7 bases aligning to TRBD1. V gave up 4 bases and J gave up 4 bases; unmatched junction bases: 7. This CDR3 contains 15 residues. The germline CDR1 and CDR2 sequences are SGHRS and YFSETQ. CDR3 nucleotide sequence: TGCGCCAGCAGCCTCCAGGACAGGCGCACCGGGGAGCTGTTTTTT. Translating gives CASSLQDRRTGELFF.

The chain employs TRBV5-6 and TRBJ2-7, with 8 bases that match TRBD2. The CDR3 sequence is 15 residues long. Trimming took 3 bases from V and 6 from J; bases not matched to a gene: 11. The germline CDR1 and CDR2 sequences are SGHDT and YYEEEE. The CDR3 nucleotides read TGTGCCAGCAGCTGGGGGCCAGGGGCGGGGGGCGAGCAGTACTTC. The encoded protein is CASSWGPGAGGEQYF. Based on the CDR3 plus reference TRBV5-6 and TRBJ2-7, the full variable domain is DAGVTQSPTHLIKTRGQQVTLRCSPKSGHDTVSWYQQALGQGPQFIFQYYEEEERQRGNFPDRFSGHQFPNYSSELNVNALLLGDSALYLCASSWGPGAGGEQYFGPGTRLTVT.

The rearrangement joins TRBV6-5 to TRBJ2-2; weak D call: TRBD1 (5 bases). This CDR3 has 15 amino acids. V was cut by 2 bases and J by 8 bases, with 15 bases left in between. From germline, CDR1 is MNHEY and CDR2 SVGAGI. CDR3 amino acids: CASSYVTGAAGELFF. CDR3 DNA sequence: TGTGCCAGCAGTTACGTCACAGGAGCCGCGGGGGAGCTGTTTTTT.

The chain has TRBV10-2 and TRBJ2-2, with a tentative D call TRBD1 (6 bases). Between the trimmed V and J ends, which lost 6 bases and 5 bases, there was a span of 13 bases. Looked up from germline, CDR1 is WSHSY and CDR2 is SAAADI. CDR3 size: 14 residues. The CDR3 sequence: CASRTRGETGELFF. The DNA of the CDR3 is TGCGCCAGCAGAACCAGGGGTGAGACCGGGGAGCTGTTTTTT.

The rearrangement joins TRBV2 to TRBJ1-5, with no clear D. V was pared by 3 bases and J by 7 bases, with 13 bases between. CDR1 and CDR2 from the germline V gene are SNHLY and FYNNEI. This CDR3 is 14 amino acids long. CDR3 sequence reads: CASSDGGSYQPQHF. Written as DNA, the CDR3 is TGTGCCAGCAGTGATGGCGGTTCGTACCAGCCCCAGCATTTT.

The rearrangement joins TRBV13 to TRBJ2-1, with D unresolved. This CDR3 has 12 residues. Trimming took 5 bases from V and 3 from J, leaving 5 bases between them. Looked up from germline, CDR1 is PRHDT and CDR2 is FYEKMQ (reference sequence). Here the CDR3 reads CASSLIYNEQFF. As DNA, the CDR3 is TGTGCCAGCAGCCTAATCTACAATGAGCAGTTCTTC.

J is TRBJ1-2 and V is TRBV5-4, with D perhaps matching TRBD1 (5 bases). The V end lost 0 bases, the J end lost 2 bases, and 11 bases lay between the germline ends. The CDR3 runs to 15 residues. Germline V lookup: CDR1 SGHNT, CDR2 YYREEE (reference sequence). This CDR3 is CASSLEGAANYGYTF. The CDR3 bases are TGTGCCAGCAGCTTGGAAGGGGCAGCCAACTATGGCTACACCTTC.

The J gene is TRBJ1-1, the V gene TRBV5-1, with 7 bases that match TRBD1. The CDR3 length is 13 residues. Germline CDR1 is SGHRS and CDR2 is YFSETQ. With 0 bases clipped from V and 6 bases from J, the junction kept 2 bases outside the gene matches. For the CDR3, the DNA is TGCGCCAGCAGCTTGGAGGGGGCCGCTGAAGCTTTCTTT. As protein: CASSLEGAAEAFF.

This CDR3 reads CASSSYRGTEAFF. CDR3 coding DNA: TGTGCCAGCAGCTCGTACAGGGGGACTGAAGCTTTCTTT. The chain joins TRBV7-3 to TRBJ1-1; 8 bases line up with TRBD1. Per germline, CDR1 SGHTA and CDR2 FQGTGA. V gave up 4 bases and J gave up 5 bases; unmatched junction bases: 3. The CDR3 is made up of 13 amino acids. Complete variable domain (other parts from reference TRBV7-3 and TRBJ1-1): GAGVSQTPSNKVTEKGKYVELRCDPISGHTALYWYRQSLGQGPEFLIYFQGTGAADDSGLPNDRFFAVRPEGSVSTLKIQRTERGDSAVYLCASSSYRGTEAFFGQGTRLTVV.

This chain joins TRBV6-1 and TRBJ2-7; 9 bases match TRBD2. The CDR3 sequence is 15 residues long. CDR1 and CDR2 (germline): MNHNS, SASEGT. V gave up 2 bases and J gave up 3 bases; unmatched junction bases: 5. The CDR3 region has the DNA TGTGCCAGCAGTGAAATGCTAGCGGGGAACTACGAGCAGTACTTC. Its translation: CASSEMLAGNYEQYF.

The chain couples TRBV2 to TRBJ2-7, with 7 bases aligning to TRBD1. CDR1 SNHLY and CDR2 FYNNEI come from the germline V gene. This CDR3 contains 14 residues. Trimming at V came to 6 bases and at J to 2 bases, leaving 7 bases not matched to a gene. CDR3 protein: CASSYITGAYEQYF. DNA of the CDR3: TGTGCCAGCAGCTACATAACAGGGGCCTACGAGCAGTACTTC. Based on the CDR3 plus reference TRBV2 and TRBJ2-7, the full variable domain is EPEVTQTPSHQVTQMGQEVILRCVPISNHLYFYWYRQILGQKVEFLVSFYNNEISEKSEIFDDQFSVERPDGSNFTLKIRSTKLEDSAMYFCASSYITGAYEQYFGPGTRLTVT.

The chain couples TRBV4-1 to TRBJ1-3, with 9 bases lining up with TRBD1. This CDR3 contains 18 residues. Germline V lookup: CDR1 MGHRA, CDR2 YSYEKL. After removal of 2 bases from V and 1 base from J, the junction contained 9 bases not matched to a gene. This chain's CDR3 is CASSQPPGQGWSGNTIYF. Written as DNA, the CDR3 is TGCGCCAGCAGCCAACCTCCGGGACAGGGCTGGTCTGGAAACACCATATATTTT.

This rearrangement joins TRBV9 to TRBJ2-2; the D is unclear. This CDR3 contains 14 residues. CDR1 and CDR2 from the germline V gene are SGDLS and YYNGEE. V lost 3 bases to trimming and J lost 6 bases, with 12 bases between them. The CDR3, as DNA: TGTGCCAGCAGCGCCCTAGTGTATCCCGGGGAGCTGTTTTTT. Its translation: CASSALVYPGELFF.

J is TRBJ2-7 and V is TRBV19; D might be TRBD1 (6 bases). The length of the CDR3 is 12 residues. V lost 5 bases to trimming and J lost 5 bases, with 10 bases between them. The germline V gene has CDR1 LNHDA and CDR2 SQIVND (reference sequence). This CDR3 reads CASSVTGNEQYF. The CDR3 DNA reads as TGTGCCAGTAGTGTCACAGGGAACGAGCAGTACTTC.

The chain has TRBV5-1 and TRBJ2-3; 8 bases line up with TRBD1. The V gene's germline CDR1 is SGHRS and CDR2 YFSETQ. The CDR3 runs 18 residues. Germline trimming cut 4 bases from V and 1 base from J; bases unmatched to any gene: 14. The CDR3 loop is CASSTDRDLFGGTDTQYF. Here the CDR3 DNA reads TGCGCCAGCAGCACGGACAGGGACCTCTTTGGCGGCACAGATACGCAGTATTTT. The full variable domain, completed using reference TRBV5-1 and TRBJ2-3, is KAGVTQTPRYLIKTRGQQVTLSCSPISGHRSVSWYQQTPGQGLQFLFEYFSETQRNKGNFPGRFSGRQFSNSRSEMNVSTLELGDSALYLCASSTDRDLFGGTDTQYFGPGTRLTVL.